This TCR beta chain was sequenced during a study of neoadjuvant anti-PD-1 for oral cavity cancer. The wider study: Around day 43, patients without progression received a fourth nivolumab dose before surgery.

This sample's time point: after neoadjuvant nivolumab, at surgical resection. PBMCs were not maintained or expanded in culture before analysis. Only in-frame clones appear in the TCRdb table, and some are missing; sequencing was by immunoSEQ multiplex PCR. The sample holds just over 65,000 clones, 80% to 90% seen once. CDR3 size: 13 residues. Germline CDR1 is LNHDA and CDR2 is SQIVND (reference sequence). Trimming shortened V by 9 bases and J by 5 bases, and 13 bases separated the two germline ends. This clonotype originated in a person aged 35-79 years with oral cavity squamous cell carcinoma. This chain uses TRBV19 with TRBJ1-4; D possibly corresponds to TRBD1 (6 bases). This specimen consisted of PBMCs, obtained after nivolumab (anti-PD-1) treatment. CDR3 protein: CASSDRINEKLFF. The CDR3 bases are TGTGCCAGCTCCGACAGGATAAATGAAAAACTGTTTTTT.